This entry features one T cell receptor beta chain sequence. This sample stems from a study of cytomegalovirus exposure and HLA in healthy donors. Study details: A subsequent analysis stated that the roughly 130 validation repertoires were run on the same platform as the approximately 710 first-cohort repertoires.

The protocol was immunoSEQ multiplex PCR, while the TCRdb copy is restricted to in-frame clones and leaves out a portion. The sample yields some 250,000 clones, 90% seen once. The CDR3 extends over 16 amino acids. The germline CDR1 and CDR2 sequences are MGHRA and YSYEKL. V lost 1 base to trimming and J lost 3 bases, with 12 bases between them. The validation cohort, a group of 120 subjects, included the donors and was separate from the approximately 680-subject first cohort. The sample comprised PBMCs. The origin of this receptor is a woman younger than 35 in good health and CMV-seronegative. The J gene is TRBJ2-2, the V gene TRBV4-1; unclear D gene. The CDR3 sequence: CASSQVPLVDTGELFF. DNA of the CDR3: TGCGCCAGCAGCCAAGTTCCTTTAGTTGACACCGGGGAGCTGTTTTTT.